This entry lists 30 T cell receptor beta chains sequenced from one sample in a study of T-cell reconstitution after alpha-beta-depleted transplantation in children. A library of TCRbeta sequences, prepared with unique molecular identifiers, was generated. TCRdb processed the PCR reads anew with MiXCR; each CDR3 protein has one entry. The top ten clones hold 2% to 3% of a sample with 330,000 or so distinct CDR3 sequences, about a tenth of them seen once. The source material was PBMCs from the stem cell graft donor, sampled from the stem cell graft. The receptor source for this set is a human donor who donated a stem cell graft to a child with acute lymphoblastic leukemia.

The V gene is TRBV12-3 or TRBV12-4, the J gene TRBJ2-3, with unresolved D. With 1 base removed from V and 0 bases from J, the gap between germline ends came to 8 bases. The CDR3 is 15 amino acids. CDR3 loop: CASSLEQLSTDTQYF. The DNA for the CDR3 is TGTGCCAGCAGTTTAGAACAGCTTAGCACAGATACGCAGTATTTT.

The chain is built from TRBV4-3 and TRBJ2-7; D is ambiguous. The CDR3 is made up of 11 amino acids. V was shortened by 7 bases and J by 3 bases, with 7 bases between the two germline ends. Germline-derived CDR1 and CDR2 are LGHNA and YSLEER. As DNA, the CDR3 is TGCGCCAGCATCCCTTACTACGAGCAGTACTTC. Residues: CASIPYYEQYF.

This clonotype was seen many times. V is TRBV5-1 and J is TRBJ2-3; no clear D. The CDR3 loop spans 12 amino acids. Trimming removed 4 bases at V and 5 bases at J, with 8 bases between. In germline, CDR1 is SGHRS, CDR2 YFSETQ. For the CDR3, the DNA is TGCGCCAGCAGCATAAACCAAGATACGCAGTATTTT. Residues: CASSINQDTQYF. Variable domain in full (rest from reference TRBV5-1 and TRBJ2-3): KAGVTQTPRYLIKTRGQQVTLSCSPISGHRSVSWYQQTPGQGLQFLFEYFSETQRNKGNFPGRFSGRQFSNSRSEMNVSTLELGDSALYLCASSINQDTQYFGPGTRLTVL.

This clonotype was seen many times. This chain connects TRBV20-1 to TRBJ1-4; D call uncertain. Trimming pared 3 bases from V and 8 bases from J, leaving 19 bases between. Germline V gene lookup returns CDR1 DFQATT and CDR2 SNEGSKA (reference sequence). CDR3 length: 15 amino acids. For the CDR3, the DNA is TGCAGTGCTAGCCAGGACCTTTCGGTAAAGGAAAAACTGTTTTTT. Protein sequence: CSASQDLSVKEKLFF.

The chain recombines TRBV7-9 with TRBJ2-5; unclear D gene. Trimming removed 0 bases at V and 4 bases at J, with 6 bases between. There are 13 residues in the CDR3. CDR1 is SEHNR, CDR2 FQNEAQ, per germline (reference sequence). The CDR3 is CASSLAYVETQYF. The CDR3 DNA reads as TGTGCCAGCAGCTTAGCGTATGTAGAGACCCAGTACTTC.

This clonotype was observed a few times. The chain recombines TRBV7-9 with TRBJ2-1; 7 bases agree with TRBD2. Germline CDR1 reads SEHNR; CDR2 reads FQNEAQ (reference sequence). The CDR3 is 15 amino acids. Trimming removed 1 base from V and 3 bases from J; junction bases left unmatched: 3. The CDR3 coding sequence is TGTGCCAGCAGCTTAGACTGGGGGGGCTACAATGAGCAGTTCTTC. Protein sequence: CASSLDWGGYNEQFF. The whole variable domain, remainder taken from reference TRBV7-9 and TRBJ2-1, is DTGVSQNPRHKITKRGQNVTFRCDPISEHNRLYWYRQTLGQGPEFLTYFQNEAQLEKSRLLSDRFSAERPKGSFSTLEIQRTEQGDSAMYLCASSLDWGGYNEQFFGPGTRLTVL.

The chain joins TRBV5-1 to TRBJ1-3, with TRBD1 identical over 8 bases. Trimming took 4 bases from V and 0 from J; bases not matched to a gene: 6. Per the germline V gene, CDR1 is SGHRS and CDR2 is YFSETQ. The CDR3 extends over 16 amino acids. The CDR3 sequence: CASSGTGPRSGNTIYF. The CDR3 region has the DNA TGCGCCAGCAGCGGGACAGGTCCGCGCTCTGGAAACACCATATATTTT.

This clonotype was counted many times. The chain couples TRBV12-3 or TRBV12-4 to TRBJ2-1, with a possible D match to TRBD2 (5 bases). The length of the CDR3 is 12 residues. The V and J ends lost 6 bases and 4 bases respectively, with 7 bases between them. The chain's CDR3 is CASRRTYNEQFF. The CDR3, as DNA: TGTGCCAGCAGGCGGACTTACAATGAGCAGTTCTTC.

This clonotype was detected ten times or more. The chain is built from TRBV7-9 and TRBJ2-1; a possible D gene is TRBD1 (6 bases). Trimming took 4 bases from V and 8 from J, leaving 18 bases between them. CDR1 SEHNR and CDR2 FQNEAQ come from the germline V gene (reference sequence). This CDR3 contains 15 residues. CDR3 in amino acids: CASSSHSPQGYEQFF. The CDR3, as DNA: TGTGCCAGCAGCTCTCACTCGCCACAGGGCTATGAGCAGTTCTTC.

This clonotype has ten or more counts. The chain is built from TRBV2 and TRBJ2-1, with D unresolved. The CDR3 length is 11 residues. Looked up from germline, CDR1 is SNHLY and CDR2 is FYNNEI. Trimming pared 7 bases from V and 5 bases from J, leaving 6 bases between. CDR3 in DNA: TGTGCCAGCACCGAGAACAATGAGCAGTTCTTC. Translation gives CASTENNEQFF.

At least ten counts were recorded for this clonotype. This chain connects TRBV5-6 to TRBJ2-3, with D possibly being TRBD1 or TRBD2 (5 bases each). The germline CDR1 and CDR2 sequences are SGHDT and YYEEEE. The V end was cut by 4 bases, the J end by 2 bases, with 17 bases between. The CDR3 contains 16 residues. CDR3 DNA: TGTGCCAGCAGCGTTCCGGGACGGACTCTCACAGATACGCAGTATTTT. The encoded protein is CASSVPGRTLTDTQYF.

This chain links TRBV24-1 with TRBJ2-1; D ambiguous. The CDR3 length is 11 residues. Per germline, CDR1 KGHDR and CDR2 SFDVKD. V was cut by 0 bases and J by 8 bases, with 1 base left in between. This CDR3 is CATSDLYEQFF. The CDR3, as DNA: TGTGCCACCAGTGATTTGTATGAGCAGTTCTTC.

The gene calls are TRBV6-1 and TRBJ2-7, with D possibly being TRBD2 (6 bases). Deletions cut 8 bases from V and 3 bases from J, with 23 bases between. The germline V gene has CDR1 MNHNS and CDR2 SASEGT. The length of the CDR3 is 16 residues. The DNA of the CDR3 is TGTGCCAGCGATGGGCCCGGGACTCCGGGGGTCTACGAGCAGTACTTC. It codes for CASDGPGTPGVYEQYF.

This clonotype was observed a few times. The V call is TRBV12-3 or TRBV12-4, the J call TRBJ2-1; D remains unclear. The V end lost 7 bases, the J end lost 8 bases, and 3 bases lay between the germline ends. The CDR3 consists of 9 residues. The CDR3 DNA is TGTGCCAGCATCCATGAGCAGTTCTTC. Protein: CASIHEQFF.

This clonotype appeared a few times. The chain recombines TRBV6-1 with TRBJ2-3; D may be TRBD2 (6 bases). Per the germline V gene, CDR1 is MNHNS and CDR2 is SASEGT. V was trimmed by 7 bases and J by 4 bases, leaving 18 bases between them. The CDR3 totals 15 residues. The CDR3 DNA is TGTGCCAGCAACCCCTCGGGGAGGTCGGCAGATACGCAGTATTTT. Its protein product is CASNPSGRSADTQYF.

Only a few counts were recorded for this clonotype. The chain joins TRBV14 to TRBJ2-2; possibly TRBD1 for D (5 bases). This CDR3 has 16 amino acids. The V gene lost 2 bases and the J gene lost 2 bases, with 12 bases spanning the gap. Per the germline V gene, CDR1 is SGHDN and CDR2 is FVKESK. The CDR3 protein is CASSQPGAYNTGELFF. DNA of the CDR3: TGTGCCAGCAGCCAACCTGGGGCCTATAACACCGGGGAGCTGTTTTTT.

This clonotype was counted a few times. The V gene is TRBV5-1, the J gene TRBJ1-1; a weak D match, TRBD1 (6 bases). CDR3 length: 16 amino acids. Germline CDR1 is SGHRS and CDR2 is YFSETQ. Trimming took off 0 bases at V and 7 bases at J, with 19 bases between the two ends. CDR3 bases: TGCGCCAGCAGCTTGGGTTTCGGGGGGCGCGGAGGTGAAGCTTTCTTT. Its protein is CASSLGFGGRGGEAFF.

The rearrangement uses TRBV28 and TRBJ1-2, with D maybe TRBD1 (5 bases). CDR1 and CDR2 (germline): MDHEN, SYDVKM. The CDR3 contains 13 residues. V gave up 8 bases and J gave up 1 base, with 11 bases separating them. CDR3: CASWTTINYGYTF. The CDR3 DNA reads as TGTGCCAGCTGGACAACTATTAACTATGGCTACACCTTC.

This clonotype was seen a handful of times. This chain joins TRBV15 and TRBJ2-6, with no clear D. The CDR3 totals 16 residues. CDR1 LNHNV and CDR2 YYDKDF come from the germline V gene (reference sequence). The V and J ends lost 5 bases and 0 bases respectively, with 11 bases between them. This CDR3 reads CATSPQSNSGANVLTF. For the CDR3, the DNA is TGTGCCACCAGCCCACAGTCCAACTCTGGGGCCAACGTCCTGACTTTC.

In its sample, this clonotype was seen a few times. The chain joins TRBV4-3 to TRBJ2-7; 10 positions match TRBD1. The CDR3 runs to 15 residues. V lost 1 base, J lost 4 bases, and 4 bases stayed unmatched. Germline V gene lookup returns CDR1 LGHNA and CDR2 YSLEER. The CDR3, as DNA: TGCGCCAGCAGCCAAGGACAGGGGGCTGAGTACGAGCAGTACTTC. It encodes CASSQGQGAEYEQYF.

With respect to this clonotype: This CDR3 fails to terminate in the conserved phenylalanine or tryptophan, so it likely reflects a read error. This rearrangement joins TRBV27 to TRBJ2-1; D ambiguous. CDR3 size: 13 residues. Trimming removed 7 bases at V and 9 bases at J, with 16 bases between. Germline CDR1 MNHEY, CDR2 SMNVEV (reference sequence). The CDR3: CASNTQTGVEQFY. DNA for the CDR3: TGTGCCAGCAATACCCAGACCGGCGTTGAGCAGTTCTAC.

The CDR3 protein is CASSPDRGIDTQYF. The CDR3, as DNA: TGCGCCAGCAGCCCGGACAGGGGGATTGATACGCAGTATTTT. The V and J genes are TRBV5-1 and TRBJ2-3; the match to TRBD1 covers 10 bases. J lost 6 bases, V lost 4 bases, and 5 bases had no gene match. This CDR3 comprises 14 residues. Germline loops: CDR1 SGHRS, CDR2 YFSETQ. The variable domain in full, with the rest retrieved from reference TRBV5-1 and TRBJ2-3, is KAGVTQTPRYLIKTRGQQVTLSCSPISGHRSVSWYQQTPGQGLQFLFEYFSETQRNKGNFPGRFSGRQFSNSRSEMNVSTLELGDSALYLCASSPDRGIDTQYFGPGTRLTVL.

This clonotype was picked up a small number of times. This CDR3 reads CASSFGTGIYEQYF. In DNA form, the CDR3 reads TGCGCCAGCAGCTTCGGGACAGGGATCTACGAGCAGTACTTC. V usage is TRBV5-1 and J usage is TRBJ2-7; 9 positions match TRBD1. Germline V gene lookup returns CDR1 SGHRS and CDR2 YFSETQ. The CDR3 is made up of 14 amino acids. V shed 2 bases, J shed 3 bases, and the junction held 3 bases outside the gene matches.

This clonotype showed up many times. The genes are TRBV7-6 and TRBJ2-1; 12 nucleotides line up with TRBD2. This CDR3 has 17 amino acids. V gave up 0 bases and J gave up 8 bases; unmatched junction bases: 8. CDR1 is SGHVS, CDR2 FNYEAQ, per germline. CDR3 region: CASSLAWLAGGTDEQFF. The CDR3 coding sequence is TGTGCCAGCAGCTTAGCGTGGCTAGCGGGAGGGACCGATGAGCAGTTCTTC.

This chain connects TRBV7-9 to TRBJ2-1, with a tentative D call TRBD2 (6 bases). V was shortened by 4 bases and J by 4 bases, with 17 bases between the two germline ends. Germline CDR1 SEHNR, CDR2 FQNEAQ (reference sequence). This CDR3 is 16 amino acids long. The CDR3 is CASSSTTFAGYNEQFF. CDR3 coding DNA: TGTGCCAGCAGCTCTACGACTTTTGCGGGATACAATGAGCAGTTCTTC.

The chain joins TRBV27 to TRBJ2-2; D may match TRBD1 or TRBD2 (5 bases each). V was trimmed by 5 bases and J by 4 bases, leaving 14 bases between them. The CDR3 is made up of 15 amino acids. Germline V gives CDR1 MNHEY, CDR2 SMNVEV (reference sequence). The CDR3 nucleotides read TGTGCCAGCAGTATGAAGTGGGACGGCACCGGGGAGCTGTTTTTT. It specifies CASSMKWDGTGELFF.

This clonotype was observed at least ten times. This chain links TRBV2 with TRBJ2-2; no clear D. The CDR3 contains 16 residues. Germline-derived CDR1 and CDR2 are SNHLY and FYNNEI. Trimming cost V 6 bases and J 0 bases, with 14 bases left between them. This chain's CDR3 is CASSRGRSTNTGELFF. CDR3 DNA sequence: TGTGCCAGCAGCCGAGGTCGGAGTACGAACACCGGGGAGCTGTTTTTT.

The rearrangement uses TRBV20-1 and TRBJ1-1; D ambiguous. CDR1 DFQATT and CDR2 SNEGSKA come from the germline V gene (reference sequence). The CDR3 runs to 12 residues. Trimming removed 0 bases at V and 6 bases at J, with 8 bases between. CDR3 sequence reads: CSAREERAEAFF. The CDR3 bases are TGCAGTGCTAGAGAAGAAAGGGCTGAAGCTTTCTTT.

This chain connects TRBV5-8 to TRBJ2-3; 7 bases are a match to TRBD1. Per the germline V gene, CDR1 is SGHTS and CDR2 is YDEGEE. Trimming took 0 bases from V and 5 from J; bases not matched to a gene: 6. The CDR3 runs 15 residues. The chain's CDR3 is CASSLDPTGKDTQYF. CDR3 nucleotides: TGTGCCAGCAGCTTGGACCCGACAGGGAAAGATACGCAGTATTTT. Using reference TRBV5-8 and TRBJ2-3 for the parts outside the CDR3, the full variable domain is EAGVTQSPTHLIKTRGQQATLRCSPISGHTSVYWYQQALGLGLQFLLWYDEGEERNRGNFPPRFSGRQFPNYSSELNVNALELEDSALYLCASSLDPTGKDTQYFGPGTRLTVL.

This chain joins TRBV12-3 or TRBV12-4 and TRBJ2-3, with D perhaps matching TRBD2 (6 bases). Trimming pared 6 bases from V and 14 bases from J, leaving 27 bases between. CDR3 length: 15 amino acids. The CDR3 nucleotides are TGTGCCAGCAGCCGCTTGGTGGCGGGGCGCGCGGTGAGGTATTTT. Translation gives CASSRLVAGRAVRYF.